A single sample is the source of the 24 T cell receptor beta chains below, sequenced in a study of cytomegalovirus exposure and HLA in healthy donors. In the PCR, 60 Vbeta and 13 Jbeta primers were used. Only in-frame clones appear in the TCRdb table, and some are missing; sequencing was by immunoSEQ multiplex PCR. The sample has about 89,000 clones; roughly three quarters are singletons. The sample comprised PBMCs. The receptors stem from a male donor in good health and CMV-seronegative.

The chain recombines TRBV29-1 with TRBJ2-7; D perhaps matches TRBD2 (6 bases). There are 12 residues in the CDR3. The ends were cut back, 0 bases at V and 3 bases at J, with 6 bases in the middle. Germline CDR1 is SQVTM and CDR2 is ANQGSEA. The chain's CDR3 is CSVEEDYYEQYF. The CDR3 region has the DNA TGCAGCGTTGAAGAGGACTACTACGAGCAGTACTTC.

This clone was counted only a few times. V is TRBV5-6 and J is TRBJ2-7; TRBD1 matches 10 bases. Germline trimming cut 3 bases from V and 4 bases from J; bases unmatched to any gene: 10. This CDR3 contains 16 residues. In germline, CDR1 is SGHDT, CDR2 YYEEEE. Here the CDR3 reads CASSSVTGTGEYEQYF. For the CDR3, the DNA is TGTGCCAGCAGCTCTGTGACCGGGACAGGGGAGTACGAGCAGTACTTC.

In this sample, this clone turned up a few times. The V and J genes are TRBV7-9 and TRBJ1-1; D remains unclear. The V end was cut by 6 bases, the J end by 1 base, with 9 bases between. The germline gives CDR1 SEHNR, CDR2 FQNEAQ (reference sequence). CDR3 length equals 13 residues. The CDR3 protein is CASSREANTEAFF. DNA of the CDR3: TGTGCCAGCAGTAGGGAGGCGAACACTGAAGCTTTCTTT. Together with reference TRBV7-9 and TRBJ1-1, the CDR3 gives the full variable domain: DTGVSQNPRHKITKRGQNVTFRCDPISEHNRLYWYRQTLGQGPEFLTYFQNEAQLEKSRLLSDRFSAERPKGSFSTLEIQRTEQGDSAMYLCASSREANTEAFFGQGTRLTVV.

This chain connects TRBV4-3 to TRBJ2-7, with 9 bases that match TRBD1. The CDR3 runs 17 residues. CDR1 and CDR2 (germline): LGHNA, YSLEER. The J segment lost 3 bases and the V segment lost 0 bases, leaving 9 bases of the junction unmatched. CDR3: CASSQDMYTGGIYEQYF. Here the CDR3 DNA reads TGCGCCAGCAGCCAAGATATGTATACAGGGGGCATCTACGAGCAGTACTTC.

Only a few counts were recorded for this clone. Other DNA sequences within the sample encode an identical CDR3. This chain links TRBV9 with TRBJ2-5; tentatively, D is TRBD2 (5 bases). In germline, CDR1 is SGDLS, CDR2 YYNGEE. The CDR3 covers 14 residues. Trimming shortened V by 0 bases and J by 3 bases, and 9 bases separated the two germline ends. The CDR3 sequence: CASSVGTVKETQYF. DNA for the CDR3: TGTGCCAGCAGCGTAGGGACTGTAAAAGAGACCCAGTACTTC.

The CDR3 DNA follows: TGTGCCAGCAGCGTGCACCGGGGGCCCCAGCATTTT. This gives the protein CASSVHRGPQHF. The J gene is TRBJ1-5, the V gene TRBV5-4; D is unclear. Trimming removed 4 bases from V and 9 bases from J, with 11 bases in between. The CDR3 has 12 residues. Germline V CDR1 and CDR2: SGHNT, YYREEE (reference sequence).

The rearrangement uses TRBV9 and TRBJ2-3, with 7 bases that match TRBD2. The CDR3 runs 15 residues. The germline V gene has CDR1 SGDLS and CDR2 YYNGEE. V lost 4 bases, J lost 1 base, and 6 bases stayed unmatched. CDR3 protein: CASSLGGGGTDTQYF. The CDR3 region has the DNA TGTGCCAGCAGCCTGGGGGGAGGGGGCACAGATACGCAGTATTTT. Full variable domain (rest looked up from reference TRBV9 and TRBJ2-3): DSGVTQTPKHLITATGQRVTLRCSPRSGDLSVYWYQQSLDQGLQFLIQYYNGEERAKGNILERFSAQQFPDLHSELNLSSLELGDSALYFCASSLGGGGTDTQYFGPGTRLTVL.

The chain combines TRBV6-5 with TRBJ2-2, with D unclear. Trimming cost V 0 bases and J 4 bases, with 12 bases left between them. The V gene's germline CDR1 is MNHEY and CDR2 SVGAGI. CDR3 length: 16 amino acids. The DNA for the CDR3 is TGTGCCAGCAGTTACTCGATACTCCGCCGCACCGGGGAGCTGTTTTTT. It yields the protein CASSYSILRRTGELFF.

The chain recombines TRBV9 with TRBJ1-2; 8 bases fit TRBD1. With V trimmed by 1 base and J by 7 bases, 15 bases remained unmatched. CDR1 and CDR2 (germline): SGDLS, YYNGEE. The CDR3 is 17 amino acids. In DNA, the CDR3 is TGTGCCAGCAGCGTAAACGACAGGGGTGACTTCCCATTTGGCTACACCTTC. Encoded protein: CASSVNDRGDFPFGYTF.

V gene TRBV4-3 combines with J gene TRBJ1-4, with a weak D call TRBD1 (5 bases). V lost 0 bases to trimming and J lost 7 bases, with 9 bases between them. The CDR3 has 14 residues. The germline V gene has CDR1 LGHNA and CDR2 YSLEER. CDR3 in DNA: TGCGCCAGCAGCCAAGACAGGGAACTTGAAAAACTGTTTTTT. Its translation: CASSQDRELEKLFF.

This clone was seen more than once but under ten times. The rearrangement joins TRBV4-3 to TRBJ2-4; 10 bases are a match to TRBD2. The germline CDR1 and CDR2 sequences are LGHNA and YSLEER. This CDR3 has 15 amino acids. With V trimmed by 1 base and J by 9 bases, 6 bases remained unmatched. The CDR3 DNA reads TGCGCCAGCAGCCAAGTAAGCGGGGGGGCCGGCATTCAGTACTTC. Its translation is CASSQVSGGAGIQYF.

DNA for the CDR3: TGTGCCAGCTCACCAATCACACCACCCACAGATACGCAGTATTTT. It yields the protein CASSPITPPTDTQYF. V and J are TRBV18 and TRBJ2-3; no clear D gene. Germline V gene sequence: CDR1 KGHSH, CDR2 LQKENI. Trimming shortened V by 2 bases and J by 2 bases, and 11 bases separated the two germline ends. The CDR3 runs 15 residues.

The chain links TRBV5-6 to TRBJ1-1, with 8 positions matching TRBD1. This CDR3 spans 17 amino acids. Germline loops: CDR1 SGHDT, CDR2 YYEEEE. V lost 2 bases to trimming and J lost 0 bases; unmatched junction nucleotides: 9. The CDR3 sequence is CASSFYKRDRMNTEAFF. For the CDR3, the DNA is TGTGCCAGCAGCTTTTACAAACGGGACAGGATGAACACTGAAGCTTTCTTT.

The sample holds a few counts of this clone. This sequence joins TRBV27 and TRBJ2-1; tentatively, D is TRBD2 (5 bases). V lost 3 bases and J lost 6, with 9 bases in between. This CDR3 has 13 residues. Germline-derived CDR1 and CDR2 are MNHEY and SMNVEV (reference sequence). DNA for the CDR3: TGTGCCAGCAGTTTGGGGAGTAGCAATGAGCAGTTCTTC. This encodes CASSLGSSNEQFF.

The chain couples TRBV2 to TRBJ2-7; 9 bases are a match to TRBD2. Unmatched junction bases numbered 3, after V lost 5 bases and J lost 4 bases. The CDR3 covers 13 residues. Germline lookup yields CDR1 SNHLY and CDR2 FYNNEI. The CDR3 DNA reads TGTGCCAGCAGTAGCGGGGGGTTTTACGAGCAGTACTTC. It translates to CASSSGGFYEQYF.

This chain joins TRBV12-5 and TRBJ2-2, with D possibly being TRBD1 (5 bases). Germline CDR1 is LGHNT and CDR2 is FRNRAP. The CDR3 extends over 14 amino acids. The V end was cut by 2 bases, the J end by 5 bases, with 9 bases between. The CDR3 region has the DNA TGTGCTAGTGGTTTGCAGGGTATAACCGGGGAGCTGTTTTTT. The encoded protein is CASGLQGITGELFF. Full variable domain (missing parts from reference TRBV12-5 and TRBJ2-2): DARVTQTPRHKVTEMGQEVTMRCQPILGHNTVFWYRQTMMQGLELLAYFRNRAPLDDSGMPKDRFSAEMPDATLATLKIQPSEPRDSAVYFCASGLQGITGELFFGEGSRLTVL.

The chain recombines TRBV10-3 with TRBJ1-5, with D possibly being TRBD1 (6 bases). V lost 4 bases to trimming and J lost 0 bases, with 10 bases between them. The CDR3 has 15 amino acids. The germline gives CDR1 ENHRY, CDR2 SYGVKD. CDR3 loop: CAISGGQNSNQPQHF. Written as DNA, the CDR3 is TGTGCCATCAGTGGGGGACAAAATAGCAATCAGCCCCAGCATTTT.

CDR3 sequence (DNA): TGTGCCAGCGTTGCGAATCGACTGTCCCACGAGCAGTACTTC. It translates to CASVANRLSHEQYF. The chain couples TRBV7-2 to TRBJ2-5; D ambiguous. The J call may be in error: the DNA end matches TRBJ2-7 better. The CDR3 runs 14 residues. Germline V gene data show CDR1 as SGHTA and CDR2 as FQGNSA.

V usage is TRBV19 and J usage is TRBJ1-1; TRBD1 agrees at 10 bases. Germline CDR1 reads LNHDA; CDR2 reads SQIVND (reference sequence). This CDR3 spans 18 amino acids. V trimming: 1 base; J trimming: 4 bases; junction bases outside the gene matches: 12. The CDR3 sequence: CASSIGGQGCCRGTEAFF. The CDR3, as DNA: TGTGCCAGTAGTATAGGGGGACAGGGGTGTTGTCGAGGCACTGAAGCTTTCTTT.

This clone was seen just once. J is TRBJ2-2 and V is TRBV2, with unresolved D. Germline values: CDR1 SNHLY, CDR2 FYNNEI. This CDR3 has 13 residues. V lost 8 bases and J lost 3, with 10 bases in between. CDR3 residues: CASLAEHTGELFF. In DNA form, the CDR3 reads TGTGCCAGCTTGGCGGAACACACCGGGGAGCTGTTTTTT.

This chain links TRBV28 with TRBJ2-3, with D perhaps matching TRBD2 (6 bases). Germline CDR1 MDHEN, CDR2 SYDVKM. The CDR3 sequence is 15 residues long. V was clipped by 2 bases and J by 1 base, with 10 bases between them. This CDR3 is CASSLRRAGTDTQYF. CDR3 nucleotide sequence: TGTGCCAGCAGTTTAAGGAGGGCGGGCACAGATACGCAGTATTTT.

This chain joins TRBV7-2 and TRBJ2-3; D is uncertain. Trimming took off 5 bases at V and 6 bases at J, with 9 bases between the two ends. This CDR3 spans 12 amino acids. Germline loops: CDR1 SGHTA, CDR2 FQGNSA. The CDR3 here is CASSPSVDTQYF. In DNA, the CDR3 is TGTGCCAGCAGCCCTTCTGTGGATACGCAGTATTTT.

This clone was counted once. The rearrangement links TRBV7-2 to TRBJ2-5, with TRBD2 identical over 10 bases. The germline gives CDR1 SGHTA, CDR2 FQGNSA. This CDR3 spans 14 amino acids. Losses at the gene ends were 5 bases for V and 3 bases for J; bases not matched to a gene: 3. Written as DNA, the CDR3 is TGTGCCAGCAGCATTGGACTAGCGGAAGAGACCCAGTACTTC. Translated: CASSIGLAEETQYF.

The chain carries TRBV19 and TRBJ1-4; D gene uncertain. The V gene's germline CDR1 is LNHDA and CDR2 SQIVND (reference sequence). V was clipped by 3 bases and J by 8 bases, with 13 bases between them. This CDR3 spans 14 amino acids. CDR3 sequence: CASSIYDGGEKLFF. In DNA form, the CDR3 reads TGTGCCAGTAGTATCTATGACGGAGGGGAAAAACTGTTTTTT.